The source of this TCR beta chain is a study of CD8 T cell repertoires and HIV-1 epitope variants (dated by TCRdb to about 2020). Concerning the study at large: Twenty-five peptides representing autologous and known Gag and Nef epitope variants were each used to stimulate T cells in separate culture wells. The control conditions were a CMV, EBV and flu peptide pool, the Ebola AY9 epitope as a negative control, and a well with no peptide. The epitopes tested covered three Gag epitope families plus Nef HW9 and YT9. T cells were enriched using the EasySep Human T Cell Enrichment Kit and then co-cultured with an equal number of autologous T cell-negative cells acting as antigen-presenting cells. Cultures were maintained for around 11 days in IMDM with gentamicin, and half-media changes adding IL-2, IL-7 and IL-15 were performed on days 3 and 7. An aliquot of 1M T cells was saved as an uncultured baseline condition, separate from the 75 to 100 T cell cultures. A total of more than 70 T cell cultures were run, with each culture condition done in triplicate except for one peptide, which was done in duplicate.

A note on this clone: The antigen it recognizes is unknown. Nothing much larger sits one base from this clone, and base qualities are not available.

The germline V gene gives CDR1 as MGHRA and CDR2 as YSYEKL. V lost 3 bases and J lost 8 bases, and the count of bases not matched to a germline gene is 9. There are 16 amino acids in the CDR3, from cysteine to phenylalanine inclusive. Here the CDR3 DNA is all that survives: 48 bases in frame from base 1. The EasySep Human CD8+ T Cell Enrichment Kit was used on day 10 to isolate CD8+ T cells from every culture. Sequencing of TCR beta CDR3 regions was done on the immunoSEQ platform at survey depth. The QIAamp DNA micro kit was used to extract genomic DNA from every cultured and uncultured CD8+ T cell population. For the original study's pipeline: Samples with fewer than 5,000 productive reads were excluded, which removed about 6% of the 75 HIV peptide-stimulated cultures. Sequences were trimmed to CDR3 by a MANAFEST web app, and nonproductive sequences, CDR3s under 5 amino acids, and sequences not starting with C or ending with F/W were removed. For a clonotype to count as antigen-specific, the clonotype had to expand relative to the no-peptide control in at least 2 of 3 replicates at FDR 0.01, and only within one epitope family. A specific clonotype also had to show a frequency at least fivefold higher than in wells stimulated with peptides from other epitope families. TCRdb limited this immuneACCESS table to in-frame rearrangements with V and J called. A share of clones is missing; checked studies link under half to unresolved V genes, and the rest is unexplained. V and J calls and clone size are those listed in that table; D and trimming were worked out from the DNA. This sample is represented by 5,500 or so clones; 66% of them were singletons. The ten largest clonotypes hold roughly 45% of the sample.

Results the study describes overall, beyond this receptor: Roughly five clonotypes recognized the Nef KF9 family and one clonotype recognized the HW9 family, while no responses to the TAALDMSHF plasma variant were seen. Only TCR beta chains were identified by the assay, and proliferation to antigen, not T cell function or cytokine profile, was indicated. The study identified about ten antigen-specific TCR beta clonotypes, 5 to 7 of which appeared to be cross-reactive for autologous or known escape epitope variants.

This sequence uses TRBV4-1 and TRBJ1-6; TRBD1 fits 8 bases in the junction. This TCR derives from a male donor with HIV. The sequenced material came from cultured CD8+ T cells derived from PBMCs. The sequence in DNA is TGCGCCAGCAGCCATACACCGGGACAGGAGTATTCACCCCTCCACTTT. This encodes CASSHTPGQEYSPLHF.